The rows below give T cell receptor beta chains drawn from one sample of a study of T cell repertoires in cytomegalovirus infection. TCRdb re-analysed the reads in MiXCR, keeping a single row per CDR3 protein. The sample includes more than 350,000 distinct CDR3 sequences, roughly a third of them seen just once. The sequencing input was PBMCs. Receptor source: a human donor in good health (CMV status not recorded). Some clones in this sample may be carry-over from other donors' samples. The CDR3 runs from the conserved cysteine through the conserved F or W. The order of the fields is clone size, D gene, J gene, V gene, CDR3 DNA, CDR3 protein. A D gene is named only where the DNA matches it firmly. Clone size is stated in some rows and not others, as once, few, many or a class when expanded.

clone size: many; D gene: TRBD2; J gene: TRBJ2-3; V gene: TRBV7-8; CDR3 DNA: TGTGCCAGCAGCTTAATGGGGACTAGCGGGGGGAGCACAGATACGCAGTATTTT; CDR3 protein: CASSLMGTSGGSTDTQYF
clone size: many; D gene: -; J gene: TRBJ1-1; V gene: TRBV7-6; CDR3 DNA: TGTGCCAGCAGCAAAACAGAGATGAACACTGAAGCTTTCTTT; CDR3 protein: CASSKTEMNTEAFF
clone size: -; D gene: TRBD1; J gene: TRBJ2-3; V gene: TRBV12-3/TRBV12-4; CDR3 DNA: TGTGCCAGCAGATCCGGGACAGATAATACGGATACGCAGTATTTT; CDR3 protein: CASRSGTDNTDTQYF
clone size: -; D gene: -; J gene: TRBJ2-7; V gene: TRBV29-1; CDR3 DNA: TGCAGCGTTGAAACCTCCGGGACGCAAGATTTCTACGAGCAGTACTTC; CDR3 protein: CSVETSGTQDFYEQYF
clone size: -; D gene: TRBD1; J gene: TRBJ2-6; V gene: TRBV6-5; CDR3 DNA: TGTGCCAGCAGGTACAACAGGGGGCGCCTCTCTGGGGCCAACGTCCTGACTTTC; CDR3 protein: CASRYNRGRLSGANVLTF
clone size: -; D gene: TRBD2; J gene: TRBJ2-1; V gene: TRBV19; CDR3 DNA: TGTGCCAGTACCCCGGGGCGGACTAGCGGCCTAAATGAGCAGTTCTTC; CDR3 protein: CASTPGRTSGLNEQFF
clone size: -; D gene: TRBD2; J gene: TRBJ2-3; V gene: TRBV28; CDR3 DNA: TGTGCCAGCAGTTTCCCGCGGGGGTCCGCCCGAGCAGATACGCAGTATTTT; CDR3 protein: CASSFPRGSARADTQYF
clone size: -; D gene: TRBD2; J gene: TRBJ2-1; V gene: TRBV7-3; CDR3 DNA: TGTGCCAGCAGCTTATTCGGGGGGGGGCTTAGGAATGAGCAGTTCTTC; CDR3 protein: CASSLFGGGLRNEQFF
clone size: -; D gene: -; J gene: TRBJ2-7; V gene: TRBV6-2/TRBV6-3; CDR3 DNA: TGTGCCAGCGATCGGGGCGACTACGAGCAGTACTTC; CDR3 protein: CASDRGDYEQYF
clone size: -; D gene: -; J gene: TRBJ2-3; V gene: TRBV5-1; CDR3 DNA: TGCGCCAGCAGCTTGGACGGCCTGGGGGGCTGGGGAGGTACGCAGTATTTT; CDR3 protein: CASSLDGLGGWGGTQYF
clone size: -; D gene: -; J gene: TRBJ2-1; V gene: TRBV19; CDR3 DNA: TGTGCCAGTATCCCCGGGGGGCGGTCCTACAATGAGCAGTTCTTC; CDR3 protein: CASIPGGRSYNEQFF
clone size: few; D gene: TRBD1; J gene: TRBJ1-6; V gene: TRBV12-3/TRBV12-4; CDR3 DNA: TGTGCCAGCACCCCAGCAGGGGGGACCATTAATTCACCCCTCCACTTT; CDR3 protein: CASTPAGGTINSPLHF
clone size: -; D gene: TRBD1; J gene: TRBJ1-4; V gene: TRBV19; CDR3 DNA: TGTGCCAGTAGGAGATTCGACAGGGGACCGACTAATGAAAAACTGTTTTTT; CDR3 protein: CASRRFDRGPTNEKLFF
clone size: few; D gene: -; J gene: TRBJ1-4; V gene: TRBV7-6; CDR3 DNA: TGTGCCAGCAGCTCCGGACCTGGGTCTAATGAAAAACTGTTTTTT; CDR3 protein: CASSSGPGSNEKLFF
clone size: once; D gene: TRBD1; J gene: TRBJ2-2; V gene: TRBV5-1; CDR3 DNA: TGCGCCAGCAGCCCGACAGGGGCCGTCGAAACCGGGGAGCTGTTTTTT; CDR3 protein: CASSPTGAVETGELFF
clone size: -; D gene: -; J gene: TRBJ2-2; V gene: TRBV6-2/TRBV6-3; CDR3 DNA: TGTGCCAGCAGTGCCTTAGGACTAACGTACACCGGGGAGCTGTTTTTT; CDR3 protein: CASSALGLTYTGELFF
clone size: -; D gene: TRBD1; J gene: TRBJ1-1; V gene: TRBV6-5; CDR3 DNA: TGTGCCAGCAGCCCGACAGGGGTGAGGAACACTGAAGCTTTCTTT; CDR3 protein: CASSPTGVRNTEAFF
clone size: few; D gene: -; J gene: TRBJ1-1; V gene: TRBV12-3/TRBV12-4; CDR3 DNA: TGTGCCAGCACTTCTTACACTGAAGCTTTCTTT; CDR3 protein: CASTSYTEAFF
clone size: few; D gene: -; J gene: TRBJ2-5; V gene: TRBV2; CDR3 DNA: TGTGCCAGCAGTGAATGGGGAGAGACCCAGTACTTC; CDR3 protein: CASSEWGETQYF
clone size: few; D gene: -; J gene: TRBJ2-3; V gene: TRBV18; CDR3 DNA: TGTGCCAGCTCACCACCCTACCCCACAGATACGCAGTATTTT; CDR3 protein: CASSPPYPTDTQYF
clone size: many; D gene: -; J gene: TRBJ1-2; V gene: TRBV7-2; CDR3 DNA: TGTGCCAGCAGCCCCCAGTCCGGGACGCACGCCGGCTACACCTTC; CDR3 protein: CASSPQSGTHAGYTF
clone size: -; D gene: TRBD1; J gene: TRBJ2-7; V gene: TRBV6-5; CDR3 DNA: TGTGCCAGCAGTTATAGGACAGGGAGAGACGAGCAGTACTTC; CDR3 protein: CASSYRTGRDEQYF
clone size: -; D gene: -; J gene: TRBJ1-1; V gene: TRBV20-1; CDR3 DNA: TGCAGTGCTATAGGTGGAGCGCACACTGAAGCTTTCTTT; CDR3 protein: CSAIGGAHTEAFF
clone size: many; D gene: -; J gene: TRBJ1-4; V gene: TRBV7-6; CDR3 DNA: TGTGCCAGCAGCGTACAGTTTAATGAAAAACTGTTTTTT; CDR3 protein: CASSVQFNEKLFF
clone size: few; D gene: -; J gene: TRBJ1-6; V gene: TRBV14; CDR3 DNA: TGTGCCAGCAGCCAAGGCAGGGCAAGATCACCCCTCCACTTT; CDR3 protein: CASSQGRARSPLHF
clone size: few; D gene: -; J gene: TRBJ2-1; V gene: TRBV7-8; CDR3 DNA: TGTGCCAGCAGCTTAGTTGGTGGGCGGTACAATGAGCAGTTCTTC; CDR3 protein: CASSLVGGRYNEQFF
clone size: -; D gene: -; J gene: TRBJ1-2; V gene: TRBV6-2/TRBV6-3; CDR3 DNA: TGTGCCAGCCGCTGGTCTCGGGACATCTCTAACTATGGCTACACCTTC; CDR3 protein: CASRWSRDISNYGYTF
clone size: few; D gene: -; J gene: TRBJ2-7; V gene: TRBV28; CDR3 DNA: TGTGCCAGCACCCTTAGGCTGGCCTACGAGCAGTACTTC; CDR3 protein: CASTLRLAYEQYF
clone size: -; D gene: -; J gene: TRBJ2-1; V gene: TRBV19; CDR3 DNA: TGTGCCAGTAGACATAGACAGGTGACCTACAATGAGCAGTTCTTC; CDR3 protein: CASRHRQVTYNEQFF
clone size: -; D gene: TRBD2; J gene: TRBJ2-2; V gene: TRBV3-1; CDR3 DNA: TGTGCCAGCAGCCCCCAACTAGCGACCACCGGGGAGCTGTTTTTT; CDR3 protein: CASSPQLATTGELFF
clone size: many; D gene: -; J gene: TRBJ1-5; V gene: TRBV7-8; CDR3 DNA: TGTGCCAGCAGCCCGAGACGGGTTGTGAGCAATCAGCCCCAGCATTTT; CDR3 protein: CASSPRRVVSNQPQHF
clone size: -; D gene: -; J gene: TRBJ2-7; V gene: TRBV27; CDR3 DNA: TGTGCCAGCAGTTTATACCCCCGACAGGGGAGGGGAGACGAGCAGTACTTC; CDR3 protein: CASSLYPRQGRGDEQYF
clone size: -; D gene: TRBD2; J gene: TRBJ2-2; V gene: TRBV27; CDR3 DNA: TGTGCCAGCAGTTTTTGGGGGGGACCGTTCCCCGGGGAGCTGTTTTTT; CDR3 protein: CASSFWGGPFPGELFF
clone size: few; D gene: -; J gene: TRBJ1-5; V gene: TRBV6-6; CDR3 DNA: TGTGCCAGCAGAGACCGGGGTGAGGGCAATCAGCCCCAGCATTTT; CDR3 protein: CASRDRGEGNQPQHF
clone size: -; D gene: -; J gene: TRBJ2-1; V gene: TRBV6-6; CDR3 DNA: TGTGCCAGCAGGTACTTGGGGCCAGGAGGGGGATACAATGAGCAGTGCTTC; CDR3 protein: CASRYLGPGGGYNEQCF
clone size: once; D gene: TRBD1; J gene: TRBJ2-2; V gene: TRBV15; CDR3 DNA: TGTGCCACCAGCAGAGGGACAGGAACCTTTGACACCGGGGAGCTGTTTTTT; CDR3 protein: CATSRGTGTFDTGELFF
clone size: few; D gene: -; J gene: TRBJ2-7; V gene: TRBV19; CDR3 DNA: TGTGCCACGAGCAGGGCAGGGGGGACGGAGCAGTACTTC; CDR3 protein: CATSRAGGTEQYF
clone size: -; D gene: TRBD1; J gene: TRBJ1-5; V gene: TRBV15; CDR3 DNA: TGTGCCACCAGCGAGCACAGGGGGCCTCAGCCCCAGCATTTT; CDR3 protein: CATSEHRGPQPQHF
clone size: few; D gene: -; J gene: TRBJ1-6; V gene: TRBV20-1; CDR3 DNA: TGCAGTGCTAGAGGGGGTTCACCCCTCCACTTT; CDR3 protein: CSARGGSPLHF
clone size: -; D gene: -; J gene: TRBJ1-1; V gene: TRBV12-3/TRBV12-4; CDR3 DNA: TGTGCCAGCAGCCCCAGGTGGGGACAAGACGCTGAAGCTTTCTTT; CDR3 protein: CASSPRWGQDAEAFF